This TCR beta chain was identified in a study of cytomegalovirus exposure and HLA in healthy donors (dated by TCRdb to 2015 to 2018). In terms of the full investigation: The 666 repertoires of the first cohort and the 120 validation repertoires were produced on the same platform, according to a later analysis. The aim of the study was to test whether cataloging public T cell receptors could identify signatures of past pathogen exposure. The study combined high-throughput TCR immunosequencing, statistical association of individual TCRs with disease status, and machine learning to predict cytomegalovirus infection status. In addition to the first cohort of 666 subjects, a separate validation cohort of about 120 different subjects was used. Results the study describes overall, beyond this receptor: Three of the identified cytomegalovirus-associated TCR beta chains were confirmed in vitro to be specific for cytomegalovirus antigens. A later analysis lacked HLA typing for the validation cohort, so it scored co-occurrence in that cohort across all 110 or so repertoires. According to the authors, the approach could potentially be generalized to other disease states and immunological phenotypes. Most TCR sequences were observed very rarely across donors, whereas some public TCRs were present in many individuals. The classifier was reported to diagnose cytomegalovirus status with high specificity and sensitivity in both the original cohort and the validation cohort. In the study, about 150 TCR beta chains were listed as associated with cytomegalovirus. A later analysis found that TCRs clustered in the first cohort also tended to co-occur in the 95 to 150 validation repertoires, with roughly 95% of cluster scores above 0.

A remark on this clone: The antigen it binds to is not known. Base qualities are missing; no much larger clone stands one base away.

Separate from the roughly 630-subject first cohort, the validation cohort of about 110 subjects was the group to which the donors belonged. Library generation was performed with the immunoSEQ multiplex PCR assay. Per the source publication's procedure: A statistical classification framework was built to diagnose cytomegalovirus status from the catalog of TCR beta chain sequences. As stored in TCRdb, this immuneACCESS dataset retains in-frame rearrangements with V and J assigned. A fraction of the clones does not appear; measured against another copy, unresolved V genes explain less than half of the discrepancy, and the remainder lacks a known reason. V and J calls plus clone size are reproduced from that table; the DNA served to infer D and trimming. The sample includes just over 20,000 clones, with 97% observed a single time. Of the sample, around 10% falls within the top ten clones. The source is a man aged 25-40 years in good health and CMV-seropositive. The sample comprised PBMCs.

The CDR3 here reads CAVSSVSGPYTF. The bases are TGTGCCGTCTCGTCCGTTTCAGGCCCCTACACCTTC. Recombination linked TRBV6-5 to TRBJ1-2; confidence is insufficient to name the D gene. The CDR3 numbers 12 residues from cysteine through phenylalanine. CDR3 DNA only is kept here, 36 bases in frame from base 1. As encoded in the germline V gene, CDR1 is MNHEY while CDR2 is SVGAGI. Trimming removed 11 bases from V and 10 bases from J, leaving 20 bases between the germline ends.